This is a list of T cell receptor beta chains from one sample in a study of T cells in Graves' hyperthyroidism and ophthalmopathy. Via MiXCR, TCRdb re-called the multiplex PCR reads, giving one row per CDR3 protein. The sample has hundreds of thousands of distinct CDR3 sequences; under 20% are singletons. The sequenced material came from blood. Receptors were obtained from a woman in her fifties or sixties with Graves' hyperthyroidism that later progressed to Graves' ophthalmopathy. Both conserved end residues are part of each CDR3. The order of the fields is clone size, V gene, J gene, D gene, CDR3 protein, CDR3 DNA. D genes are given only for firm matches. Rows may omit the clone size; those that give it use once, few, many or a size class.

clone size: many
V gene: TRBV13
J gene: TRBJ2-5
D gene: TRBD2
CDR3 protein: CASRRDKRGDETQYF
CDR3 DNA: TGTGCCAGTCGGAGGGATAAGCGGGGGGATGAGACCCAGTACTTC

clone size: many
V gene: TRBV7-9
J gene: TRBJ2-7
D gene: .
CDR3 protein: CASSLAGETYEQYF
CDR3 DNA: TGTGCCAGCAGCTTAGCGGGGGAGACCTACGAGCAGTACTTC

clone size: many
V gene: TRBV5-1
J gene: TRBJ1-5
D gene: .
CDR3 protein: CASSLGGNNQPQHF
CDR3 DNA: TGTGCCAGCAGCTTGGGAGGGAACAATCAGCCCCAGCATTTT

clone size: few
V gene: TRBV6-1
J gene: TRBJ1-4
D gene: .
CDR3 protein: CASTRTVNEKLFF
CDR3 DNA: TGTGCCAGCACCAGGACAGTTAATGAAAAACTGTTTTTT

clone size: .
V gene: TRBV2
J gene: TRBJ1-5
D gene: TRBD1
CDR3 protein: CASRRDRVGPQHF
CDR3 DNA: TGTGCCAGCAGGCGGGACAGGGTTGGACCCCAGCATTTT

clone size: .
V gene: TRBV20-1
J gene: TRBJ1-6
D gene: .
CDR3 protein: CSAREGPGLGSPLHF
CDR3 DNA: TGCAGTGCTAGAGAGGGACCGGGGTTAGGATCACCCCTCCACTTT

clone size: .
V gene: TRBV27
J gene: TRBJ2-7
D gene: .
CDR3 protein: CAGAPGGINYEQYF
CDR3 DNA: TGTGCCGGCGCGCCTGGAGGAATCAACTACGAGCAGTACTTC

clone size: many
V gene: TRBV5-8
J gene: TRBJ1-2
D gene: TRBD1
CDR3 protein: CARIRDSYYGYTF
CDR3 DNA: TGTGCCAGAATCCGGGACAGCTATTATGGCTACACCTTC

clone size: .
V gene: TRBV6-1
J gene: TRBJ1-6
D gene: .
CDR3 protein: CASSLAGRANSPLHF
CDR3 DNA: TGTGCCAGCAGTTTGGCAGGGCGAGCGAATTCACCCCTCCACTTT

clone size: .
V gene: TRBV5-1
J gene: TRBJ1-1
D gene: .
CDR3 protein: CASSNSGDLTVTEAFF
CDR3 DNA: TGCGCCAGCAGCAACTCGGGAGACCTTACAGTGACTGAAGCTTTCTTT

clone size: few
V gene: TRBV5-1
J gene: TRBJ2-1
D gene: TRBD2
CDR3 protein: CASSAGLASNEQFF
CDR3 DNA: TGCGCCAGCAGCGCAGGACTAGCTTCCAATGAGCAGTTCTTC

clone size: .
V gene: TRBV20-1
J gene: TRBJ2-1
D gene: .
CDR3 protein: CSAPPRNSYNEQFF
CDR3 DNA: TGCAGTGCCCCCCCCAGGAACTCCTACAATGAGCAGTTCTTC

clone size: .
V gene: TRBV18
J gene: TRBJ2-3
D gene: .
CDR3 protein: CASSRQGALNTDTQYF
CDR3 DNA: TGTGCCAGCTCACGCCAAGGGGCCCTGAACACAGATACGCAGTATTTT

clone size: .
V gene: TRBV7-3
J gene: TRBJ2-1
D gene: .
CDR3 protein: CASSQRGGHNEQFF
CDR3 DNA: TGTGCCAGCAGCCAACGGGGAGGCCACAATGAGCAGTTCTTC

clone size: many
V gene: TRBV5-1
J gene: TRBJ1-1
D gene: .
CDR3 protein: CASSLAGSLRVETEAFF
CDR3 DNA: TGCGCCAGCAGCTTGGCCGGATCCCTGAGGGTGGAGACTGAAGCTTTCTTT

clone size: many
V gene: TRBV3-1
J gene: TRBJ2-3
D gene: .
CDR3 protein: CASSQKSMGEDTQYF
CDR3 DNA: TGTGCCAGCAGCCAAAAGTCGATGGGGGAGGATACGCAGTATTTT

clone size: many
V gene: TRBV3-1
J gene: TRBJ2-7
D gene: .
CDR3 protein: CASSQETAFYEQYF
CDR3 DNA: TGTGCCAGCAGCCAGGAGACAGCTTTCTACGAGCAGTACTTC

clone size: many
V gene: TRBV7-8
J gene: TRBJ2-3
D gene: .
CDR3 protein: CASSPVLAPDTQYF
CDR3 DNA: TGTGCCAGCAGCCCGGTTCTTGCCCCAGATACGCAGTATTTT

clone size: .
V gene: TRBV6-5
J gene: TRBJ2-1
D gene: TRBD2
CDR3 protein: CASSSWTSGSNDEQFF
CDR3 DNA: TGTGCCAGCAGTTCCTGGACTAGCGGGAGTAACGATGAGCAGTTCTTC

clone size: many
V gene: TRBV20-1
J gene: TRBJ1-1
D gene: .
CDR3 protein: CSASPGAEAFF
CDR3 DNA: TGCAGTGCTAGCCCAGGCGCTGAAGCTTTCTTT

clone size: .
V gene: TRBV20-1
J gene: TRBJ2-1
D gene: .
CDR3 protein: CSARLRLSYNEQFF
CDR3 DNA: TGCAGTGCTAGACTACGGCTCTCCTACAATGAGCAGTTCTTC

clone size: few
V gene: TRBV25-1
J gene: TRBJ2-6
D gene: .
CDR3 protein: CASSNWGKTGANVLTF
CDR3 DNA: TGTGCCAGCAGTAACTGGGGGAAGACTGGGGCCAACGTCCTGACTTTC

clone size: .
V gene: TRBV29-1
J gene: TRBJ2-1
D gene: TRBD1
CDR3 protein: CSALPGQGAYNEQFF
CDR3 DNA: TGCAGCGCCCTACCAGGACAGGGGGCCTACAATGAGCAGTTCTTC

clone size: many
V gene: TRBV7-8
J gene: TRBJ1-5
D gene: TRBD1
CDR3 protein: CASSLQGQVNQPQHF
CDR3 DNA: TGTGCCAGCAGCTTACAAGGACAGGTTAATCAGCCCCAGCATTTT

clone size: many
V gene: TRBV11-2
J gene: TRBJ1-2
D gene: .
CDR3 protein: CASSLRPSGDPYGYTF
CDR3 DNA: TGTGCCAGCAGCCTCAGACCCTCAGGGGACCCCTATGGCTACACCTTC

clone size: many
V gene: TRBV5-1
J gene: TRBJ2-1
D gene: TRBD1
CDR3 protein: CASSLDGQGVNEQFF
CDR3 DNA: TGCGCCAGCAGCTTGGATGGACAGGGGGTCAATGAGCAGTTCTTC

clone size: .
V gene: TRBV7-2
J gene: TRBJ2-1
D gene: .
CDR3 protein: CASSPGAGWSEQFF
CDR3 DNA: TGTGCCAGCAGTCCAGGGGCCGGTTGGTCTGAGCAGTTCTTC

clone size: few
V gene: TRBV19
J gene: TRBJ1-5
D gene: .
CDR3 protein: CASSINPGQINQPQHF
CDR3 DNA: TGTGCCAGTAGTATTAATCCCGGACAGATAAATCAGCCCCAGCATTTT

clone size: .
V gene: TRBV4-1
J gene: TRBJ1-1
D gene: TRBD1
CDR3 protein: CASSQASFPRGTGRVAFF
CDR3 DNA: TGCGCCAGCAGCCAAGCCAGCTTCCCCAGGGGGACAGGCCGTGTAGCTTTCTTT

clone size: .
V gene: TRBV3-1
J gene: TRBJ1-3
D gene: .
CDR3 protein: CASSQDLTGISGNTIYF
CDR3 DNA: TGTGCCAGCAGCCAGGACTTAACAGGGATCTCTGGAAACACCATATATTTT

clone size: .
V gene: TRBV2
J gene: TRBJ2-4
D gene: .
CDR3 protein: CASSEAGTVNIQYF
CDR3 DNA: TGTGCCAGCAGTGAAGCGGGGACCGTCAACATTCAGTACTTC

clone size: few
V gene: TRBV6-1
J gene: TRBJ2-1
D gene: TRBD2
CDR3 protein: CASRDLSGASYNEQFF
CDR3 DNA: TGTGCCAGCAGGGACTTAAGCGGGGCGTCCTACAATGAGCAGTTCTTC

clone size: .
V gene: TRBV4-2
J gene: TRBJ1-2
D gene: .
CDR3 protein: CASSQVTGDPYYGYTF
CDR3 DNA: TGTGCCAGCAGCCAGGTGACAGGCGACCCTTACTATGGCTACACCTTC

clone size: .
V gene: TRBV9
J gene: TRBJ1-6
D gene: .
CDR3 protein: CASSSPSAGYSPLHF
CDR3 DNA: TGTGCCAGCAGCTCCCCGTCGGCAGGTTATTCACCCCTCCACTTT

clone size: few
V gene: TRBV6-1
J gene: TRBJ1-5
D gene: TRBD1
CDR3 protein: CASSEVRGRLVGQPQHF
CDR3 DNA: TGTGCCAGCAGTGAAGTGAGGGGGCGCTTAGTTGGTCAGCCCCAGCATTTT

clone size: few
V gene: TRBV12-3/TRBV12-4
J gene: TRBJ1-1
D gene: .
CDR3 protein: CASRAPSGSGNTEAFF
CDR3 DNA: TGTGCCAGCAGGGCCCCATCAGGGTCTGGGAACACTGAAGCTTTCTTT

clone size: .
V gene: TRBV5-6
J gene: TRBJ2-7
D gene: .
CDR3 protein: CASSLEGAGKYYEQYF
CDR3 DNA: TGTGCCAGCAGCTTGGAAGGTGCGGGAAAGTACTACGAGCAGTACTTC

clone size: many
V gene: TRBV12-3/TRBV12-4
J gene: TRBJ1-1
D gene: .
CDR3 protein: CASRDSDTPNTEAFF
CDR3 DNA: TGTGCCAGCAGGGATTCGGACACCCCGAACACTGAAGCTTTCTTT

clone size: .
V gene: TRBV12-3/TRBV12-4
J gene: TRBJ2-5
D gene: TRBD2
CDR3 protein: CASNPAGGRETQYF
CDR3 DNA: TGTGCCAGCAACCCCGCGGGGGGGAGAGAGACCCAGTACTTC